This TCR beta chain derives from a study of neurological immune-mediated disorders. As to this clonotype: Its ends do not fully match the called genes, so a read error is possible.

This CDR3 is 14 amino acids long. TCRdb redid the calling of the 5' RACE reads with MiXCR, one entry per CDR3 protein. The sample holds 55,000 to 65,000 distinct CDR3 sequences, around 3.8% seen once. This sequence was found in a woman aged 45-65 years with multiple sclerosis. This chain connects TRBV12-3 or TRBV12-4 to TRBJ1-6; D is unclear. What was sequenced was PBMCs. The CDR3 region is CASSFTGRDSPLNF. In nucleotides, the CDR3 is TGTGCCAGCAGTTTTACCGGGAGAGATTCACCCCTCAACTTT.